This T cell receptor (beta chain) was identified in a study of blood T cell repertoires in COVID-19. Across the whole study: Some COVID-19 samples were acute and others convalescent; all came from the United States, Italy and Spain.

Losses at the gene ends were 6 bases for V and 6 bases for J; bases not matched to a gene: 3. CDR1 is MNHEY and CDR2 is SMNVEV in the germline V gene (reference sequence). The length of the CDR3 is 14 residues. Sequencing used immunoSEQ multiplex PCR; TCRdb keeps in-frame clones, though not all of them. In the table there are roughly 260,000 clones, roughly 86% of which are singletons. Enrolled through a virtual design, the participants were between about 18 and 89 years of age and came from fewer than 30 US areas. Cohort allocation depended upon clinical history that participants reported. The clonotype comes from a woman aged 18-29 years who had recovered from COVID-19. The sample consisted of PBMCs or T cells enriched from blood (not recorded which). The chain uses TRBV27 and TRBJ1-6; 9 bases are a match to TRBD1. Here the CDR3 reads CASRPGQGNSPLHF. The CDR3 nucleotides read TGTGCCAGCAGGCCGGGACAGGGTAATTCACCCCTCCACTTT.